This T cell receptor beta chain was identified during a study of blood T cell repertoires in COVID-19. As for the study in general: Spain, Italy and the United States supplied samples that represented acute and convalescent COVID-19.

In the original processing: By means of reference gene primer amplification, nucleated cell counts were estimated. TCRdb's copy holds only in-frame clones and misses some; the assay was immunoSEQ multiplex PCR. The V and J calls and clone size were taken over from that table, and D and trimming were inferred from the DNA. The data contain just under 85,000 clones, approximately 86% of them singletons. This TCR derives from an elderly man with active or convalescent COVID-19. Sequencing was performed on peripheral blood.

CDR3 in amino acids: CASSIDSVARTQYF. The CDR3 bases are TGTGCCAGTAGTATTGACTCCGTGGCGAGGACCCAGTACTTC. The chain has TRBV19 and TRBJ2-5; the D is unclear. There are 14 residues in the CDR3. From germline, CDR1 is LNHDA and CDR2 SQIVND (reference sequence). V lost 3 bases to trimming and J lost 7 bases, with 15 bases between them.